This entry describes one TCR beta chain. Many counts were recorded for this clonotype. Which antigen it targets is not known. Base qualities are missing; no much larger clone stands one base away. TCRdb shows the sequencer as Illumina HiSeq 2500. Quantitative 5'-RACE with molecular barcodes was the method used to prepare the TCR beta libraries. As for how the authors treated the data: To identify disease-linked TCR variants, a new computational method was used, one built on a probabilistic model of VDJ rearrangement. TCRdb cleaned the public reads at Q25 with fastp, built clones with MiXCR and kept in-frame beta chains. Every entry covers one CDR3 protein and lists the most common genes and DNA from its rows. TCRdb's processing, not the authors' own work, is the source of the V and J calls. The sample table holds 90,000 to 100,000 distinct CDR3 sequences, of which about 8.6% were seen once. Approximately 9.7% of the sample is in the top ten clones.

The CDR3, cysteine through phenylalanine, is 12 amino acids long. The DNA shown is the 36-base CDR3, in frame from base 1. CDR1 SGHAT and CDR2 FQDESV are derived from the germline V gene (reference sequence). Deletion took 0 bases off V and 3 bases off J, with a span of 3 bases between the germline ends. These data originate in a study of CD8 T cells in ankylosing spondylitis (dated by TCRdb to 2016 to 2017). About the full investigation: To find TCR variants linked to disease, the study profiled T cell receptor beta repertoires in ankylosing spondylitis patients and healthy donors. The whole study cohort included over a hundred healthy donors and 20 to 30 ankylosing spondylitis patients. Samples of peripheral blood were taken, and for ankylosing spondylitis patients, synovial fluid was collected as well. General study outcomes and caveats: Some TCR beta motif variants had previously been reported in synovial fluid and blood of reactive arthritis patients, which suggested common disease-initiation mechanisms. According to the report, matched synovial fluid samples from ankylosing spondylitis patients were significantly enriched for the disease-linked clones. The disease-linked clones showed a CD8+ phenotype and occurred at relatively low frequencies in peripheral blood. A TCR beta motif of several highly homologous amino acid variants appeared characteristic of blood from ankylosing spondylitis patients.

The receptor's source is a male donor with ankylosing spondylitis or in good health (not recorded which). The rearranged segments are TRBV11-1 and TRBJ2-7, with an unclear D gene assignment. Sequencing was carried out using blood, either unsorted or a sorted T cell fraction (not recorded which). Read as DNA, the sequence is TGTGCCAGCAGCTTAGCTGACTACGAGCAGTACTTC. Translated, this is CASSLADYEQYF.